The 4 T cell receptor beta chains below come from one sample, sequenced in a study of blood T cell repertoires in COVID-19. The assay was immunoSEQ multiplex PCR, and TCRdb's table has in-frame clones only and misses some. Of around 470,000 clones in the sample, 90% were seen once. Sequenced material: PBMCs or T cells enriched from blood (not recorded which). The receptor source for this set is a man aged 18 to 30 who had recovered from COVID-19.

The gene calls are TRBV19 and TRBJ1-2, with a weak D call TRBD1 (6 bases). Germline lookup yields CDR1 LNHDA and CDR2 SQIVND (reference sequence). V was cut by 6 bases and J by 4 bases, with 18 bases left in between. The CDR3 spans 15 residues. The CDR3: CASSLSRQASYGYTF. In DNA, the CDR3 is TGTGCCAGTAGCTTATCCAGACAGGCGAGCTATGGCTACACCTTC.

The chain couples TRBV2 to TRBJ2-7; 9 positions match TRBD2. Germline V gives CDR1 SNHLY, CDR2 FYNNEI. Trimming removed 7 bases from V and 5 bases from J; junction bases left unmatched: 18. The CDR3 has 17 residues. The DNA of the CDR3 is TGTGCCAGCACCCGATCAAAGGCGGGAGGGCCATTACACGAGCAGTACTTC. Encoded protein: CASTRSKAGGPLHEQYF.

The chain couples TRBV2 to TRBJ1-4, with 8 positions matching TRBD1. The CDR3 is 16 residues long. Germline assignment: CDR1 SNHLY and CDR2 FYNNEI. The V and J ends lost 6 bases and 0 bases, in that order; junction bases with no gene match: 6. The CDR3 DNA is TGTGCCAGCAGCCAGGACAGGGTGACAACTAATGAAAAACTGTTTTTT. This encodes CASSQDRVTTNEKLFF.

This chain joins TRBV5-4 and TRBJ1-4, with D tentatively TRBD1 (5 bases). This CDR3 has 15 amino acids. The germline V gene encodes CDR1 SGHNT and CDR2 YYREEE (reference sequence). Deletions cut 1 base from V and 2 bases from J, with 9 bases between. CDR3: CASSLRGQTNEKLFF. CDR3 DNA: TGTGCCAGCAGCTTGAGGGGTCAGACTAATGAAAAACTGTTTTTT.